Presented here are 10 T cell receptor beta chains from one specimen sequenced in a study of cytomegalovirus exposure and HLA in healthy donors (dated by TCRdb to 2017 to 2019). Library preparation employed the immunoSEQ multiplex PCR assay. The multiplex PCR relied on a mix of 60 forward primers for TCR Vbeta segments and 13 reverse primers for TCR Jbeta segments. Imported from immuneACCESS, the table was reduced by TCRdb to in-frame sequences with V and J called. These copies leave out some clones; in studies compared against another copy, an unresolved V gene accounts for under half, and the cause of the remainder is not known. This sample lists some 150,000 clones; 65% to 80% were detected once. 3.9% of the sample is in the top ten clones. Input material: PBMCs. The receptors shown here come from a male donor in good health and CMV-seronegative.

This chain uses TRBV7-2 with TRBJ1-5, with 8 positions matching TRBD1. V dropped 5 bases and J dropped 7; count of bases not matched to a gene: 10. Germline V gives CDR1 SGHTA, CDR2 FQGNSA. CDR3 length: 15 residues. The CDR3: CASSTGQGGGQPQHF. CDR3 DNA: TGTGCCAGCAGCACCGGACAGGGCGGAGGGCAGCCCCAGCATTTT. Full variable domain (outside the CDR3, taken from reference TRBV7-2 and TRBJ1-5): GAGVSQSPSNKVTEKGKDVELRCDPISGHTALYWYRQSLGQGLEFLIYFQGNSAPDKSGLPSDRFSAERTGGSVSTLTIQRTQQEDSAVYLCASSTGQGGGQPQHFGDGTRLSIL.

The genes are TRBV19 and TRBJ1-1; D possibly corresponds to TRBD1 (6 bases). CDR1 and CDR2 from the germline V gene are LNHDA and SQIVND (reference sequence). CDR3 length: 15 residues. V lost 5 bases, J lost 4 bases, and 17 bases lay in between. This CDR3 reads CASSQGRGRGTEAFF. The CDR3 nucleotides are TGTGCCAGTAGTCAGGGGAGGGGCCGGGGCACTGAAGCTTTCTTT.

CDR3 loop: CASSTKRGGRETQYF. The CDR3 region has the DNA TGTGCCAGCAGCACCAAAAGGGGGGGTCGGGAGACCCAGTACTTC. The rearrangement joins TRBV9 to TRBJ2-5; D perhaps matches TRBD2 (7 bases). The CDR3 spans 15 residues. The V gene lost 4 bases and the J gene lost 5 bases, with 18 bases spanning the gap. The germline V gene has CDR1 SGDLS and CDR2 YYNGEE.

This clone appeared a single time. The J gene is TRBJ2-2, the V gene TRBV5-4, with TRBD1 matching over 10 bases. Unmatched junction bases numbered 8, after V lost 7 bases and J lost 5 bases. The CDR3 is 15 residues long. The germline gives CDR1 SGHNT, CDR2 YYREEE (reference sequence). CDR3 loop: CASGGQGEWTGELFF. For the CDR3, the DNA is TGTGCCAGCGGAGGACAGGGGGAGTGGACCGGGGAGCTGTTTTTT.

CDR3 bases: TGTGCCAGTAGTATCGCGACTAGCGGACAAGAGACCCAGTACTTC. Amino acids: CASSIATSGQETQYF. V usage is TRBV19 and J usage is TRBJ2-5; 9 nucleotides agree with TRBD2. The V gene end was trimmed by 3 bases and the J gene end by 2 bases; junction bases not matched to a gene: 4. The CDR3 runs to 15 residues. Germline V gene lookup returns CDR1 LNHDA and CDR2 SQIVND (reference sequence).

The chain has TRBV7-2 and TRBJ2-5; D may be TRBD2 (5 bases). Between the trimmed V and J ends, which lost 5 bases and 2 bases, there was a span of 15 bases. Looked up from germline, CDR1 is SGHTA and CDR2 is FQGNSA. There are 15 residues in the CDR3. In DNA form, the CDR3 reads TGTGCCAGCAGCACCTGGCTAGCAGTTCAAGAGACCCAGTACTTC. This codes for CASSTWLAVQETQYF.

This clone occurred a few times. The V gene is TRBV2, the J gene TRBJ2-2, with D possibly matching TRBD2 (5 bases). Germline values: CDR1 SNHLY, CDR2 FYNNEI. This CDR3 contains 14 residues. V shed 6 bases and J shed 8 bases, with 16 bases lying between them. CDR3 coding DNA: TGTGCCAGCAGAACGAACACCGGGATTGGGGAGCTGTTTTTT. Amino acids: CASRTNTGIGELFF.

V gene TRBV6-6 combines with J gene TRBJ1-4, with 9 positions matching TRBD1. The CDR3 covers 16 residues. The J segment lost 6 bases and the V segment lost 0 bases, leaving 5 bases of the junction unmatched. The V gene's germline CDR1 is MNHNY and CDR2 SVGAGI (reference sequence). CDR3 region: CASSYSGGQGYEKLFF. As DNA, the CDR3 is TGTGCCAGCAGTTACTCCGGAGGACAGGGGTATGAAAAACTGTTTTTT.

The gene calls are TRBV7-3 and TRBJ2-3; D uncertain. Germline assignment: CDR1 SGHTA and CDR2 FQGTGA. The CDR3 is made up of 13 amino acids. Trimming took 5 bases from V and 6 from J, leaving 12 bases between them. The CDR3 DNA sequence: TGTGCCAGCAGCCCCCCGGGTGGGGATACGCAGTATTTT. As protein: CASSPPGGDTQYF. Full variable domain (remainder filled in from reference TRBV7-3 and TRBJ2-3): GAGVSQTPSNKVTEKGKYVELRCDPISGHTALYWYRQSLGQGPEFLIYFQGTGAADDSGLPNDRFFAVRPEGSVSTLKIQRTERGDSAVYLCASSPPGGDTQYFGPGTRLTVL.

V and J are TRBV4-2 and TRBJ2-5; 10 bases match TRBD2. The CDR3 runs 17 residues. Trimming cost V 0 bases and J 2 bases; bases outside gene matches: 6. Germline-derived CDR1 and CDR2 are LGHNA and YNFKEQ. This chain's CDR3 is CASSQDLWTSGQETQYF. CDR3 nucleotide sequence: TGTGCCAGCAGCCAAGATTTGTGGACTAGCGGACAAGAGACCCAGTACTTC.